The TCR beta chain described here comes from a study of cytomegalovirus exposure and HLA in healthy donors. A remark on this clone: At one end the junction does not follow the germline gene, possibly because of a read error.

The PCR made use of 60 Vbeta and 13 Jbeta primers. Libraries were prepared by immunoSEQ multiplex PCR; TCRdb keeps only in-frame clonotypes and omits some of them. The data contain about 120,000 clones, around 81% of them singletons. Germline loops: CDR1 MDHEN, CDR2 SYDVKM. The CDR3 spans 13 residues. Sequenced material: PBMCs. V is TRBV28 and J is TRBJ1-2, with D possibly being TRBD1 (6 bases). The clonotype originates from a woman in her thirties or forties in good health and CMV-seronegative. The DNA for the CDR3 is TGTGTCAGCAGTTTAAACAGGGACTATGGCTACACCTTC. Residues: CVSSLNRDYGYTF.